The 10 T cell receptor beta chains presented below share a single source sample, sequenced in a study of cytomegalovirus exposure and HLA in healthy donors. Researchers ran the PCR with 60 Vbeta and 13 Jbeta primers. Libraries were prepared by immunoSEQ multiplex PCR; TCRdb keeps only in-frame clonotypes and omits some of them. The table has 85,000 to 100,000 clones, 77% seen once. Sequencing was carried out using PBMCs. The receptors derive from a woman in her thirties or forties in good health and CMV-seronegative.

This chain joins TRBV4-2 and TRBJ2-1; tentative D call: TRBD1 (8 bases). This CDR3 comprises 19 residues. Per the germline V gene, CDR1 is LGHNA and CDR2 is YNFKEQ. V dropped 2 bases and J dropped 7 bases, with 27 bases sitting between them. DNA for the CDR3: TGTGCCAGCAGCCAACAACGGGGGGCCAGGGACAGGTATGTGAATGAGCAGTTCTTC. Amino acids: CASSQQRGARDRYVNEQFF.

This chain connects TRBV2 to TRBJ1-1, with no clear D. This CDR3 spans 12 amino acids. V lost 6 bases, J lost 10 bases, and 15 bases lay in between. Germline V gene sequence: CDR1 SNHLY, CDR2 FYNNEI. This CDR3 is CASSELSNPAFF. CDR3 nucleotides: TGTGCCAGCAGCGAACTGTCTAATCCAGCTTTCTTT.

Concerning this clone: Other DNA sequences in this sample translate to the same CDR3. The CDR3 region has the DNA TGTGCCAGCAGCTCGGGGTACGAGCAGTACTTC. Its protein is CASSSGYEQYF. This chain links TRBV5-6 with TRBJ2-7; tentative D call: TRBD2 (5 bases). Germline V CDR1 and CDR2: SGHDT, YYEEEE. This CDR3 region has 11 residues. V gave up 3 bases and J gave up 4 bases, with 5 bases separating them.

This chain connects TRBV5-6 to TRBJ1-1; perhaps TRBD1 as D (6 bases). CDR1 and CDR2 (germline): SGHDT, YYEEEE. CDR3 length equals 14 residues. V dropped 0 bases and J dropped 1 base, with 7 bases sitting between them. CDR3 sequence reads: CASSLARGNTEAFF. CDR3 bases: TGTGCCAGCAGCTTGGCCAGGGGGAACACTGAAGCTTTCTTT.

The chain has TRBV6-5 and TRBJ2-7; D gene uncertain. Trimming shortened V by 1 base and J by 3 bases, and 4 bases separated the two germline ends. The CDR3 is 12 residues long. Per germline, CDR1 MNHEY and CDR2 SVGAGI. The chain's CDR3 is CASSYFGYEQYF. DNA of the CDR3: TGTGCCAGCAGTTACTTCGGCTACGAGCAGTACTTC.

The chain links TRBV6-5 to TRBJ1-2; 7 bases match TRBD1. The CDR3 is made up of 13 amino acids. In germline, CDR1 is MNHEY, CDR2 SVGAGI. J was trimmed by 4 bases and V by 9 bases; bases with no gene match: 8. The CDR3 bases are TGTGCCAGTAAGACAGGGCGAACCTATGGCTACACCTTC. It is translated as CASKTGRTYGYTF.

The chain couples TRBV2 to TRBJ1-3; D may be TRBD1 (5 bases). This CDR3 comprises 15 residues. V was clipped by 6 bases and J by 0 bases, with 12 bases between them. Germline V lookup: CDR1 SNHLY, CDR2 FYNNEI. The CDR3: CASSAQGTSGNTIYF. CDR3 DNA sequence: TGTGCCAGCAGCGCGCAGGGCACCTCTGGAAACACCATATATTTT.

The CDR3 DNA sequence: TGTGCCAGCAGTGAATTGGGGGACTCCAGATACGAGCAGTACTTC. This gives the protein CASSELGDSRYEQYF. The chain carries TRBV25-1 and TRBJ2-7, with TRBD2 as a possible D gene (6 bases). Germline V gene sequence: CDR1 MGHDK, CDR2 SYGVNS. Trimming removed 1 base at V and 4 bases at J, with 14 bases between. The CDR3 is 15 amino acids.

The CDR3 sequence: CASSSGQQNTEAFF. CDR3 nucleotide sequence: TGTGCCAGCAGCTCGGGACAGCAGAACACTGAAGCTTTCTTT. The V and J genes are TRBV7-9 and TRBJ1-1, with 7 bases aligning to TRBD1. Germline loops: CDR1 SEHNR, CDR2 FQNEAQ (reference sequence). With V trimmed by 4 bases and J by 1 base, 3 bases remained unmatched. The CDR3 runs to 14 residues.

This rearrangement joins TRBV5-4 to TRBJ2-3; tentative D call: TRBD2 (6 bases). The germline V gene encodes CDR1 SGHNT and CDR2 YYREEE (reference sequence). V was pared by 0 bases and J by 7 bases, with 9 bases between. The length of the CDR3 is 13 residues. CDR3 amino acids: CASSLAEGNTQYF. CDR3 DNA: TGTGCCAGCAGCTTGGCGGAGGGGAATACGCAGTATTTT.